What follows describes a single T cell receptor beta chain. Its target is unknown. This sample was included in a study of blood T cells in healthy people across ages. Study observations and caveats: Older individuals had lower TCR beta diversity per million T cells (the decline was roughly linear). In long-lived donors, naive CD4+ cell counts and diversity exceeded those of aged donors.

Sample-barcoded 5' priming and a J-beta primer mix drove a second PCR of roughly 6 to 12 cycles. A 12-random-nucleotide template-switch adaptor tagged each cDNA molecule. MiXCR was run by TCRdb on the 5' RACE reads, yielding one entry per CDR3 protein. The data show about 2 million distinct CDR3 sequences, roughly 50% seen once. CDR1 is LNHDA, CDR2 SQIVND, per germline (reference sequence). V lost 4 bases to trimming and J lost 4 bases; unmatched junction nucleotides: 13. This CDR3 is built from 18 residues. The chain joins TRBV19 to TRBJ2-6; TRBD1 agrees at 7 bases. The sequence derives from a woman aged 35 to 49 in good health. The material sequenced was blood. The CDR3 nucleotides read TGTGCCAGTAGTAAGACAGGGCCTTTCTCTCTGGGGGCCAACGTCCTGACTTTC. It specifies CASSKTGPFSLGANVLTF.